This passage covers 26 T cell receptor beta chains from one sample sequenced in a study of T cell responses to AZD1222 COVID-19 vaccine. This table comes from immunoSEQ multiplex PCR, and its TCRdb copy is limited to in-frame clones, with some not included. The sample has fewer than 75,000 clones, over 75% seen once. Sequencing was performed on peripheral blood, taken on day 0 of AZD1222 vaccination. These receptors were collected from an adult in good health.

V gene TRBV5-6 combines with J gene TRBJ1-2; no clear D gene. The CDR3 runs to 15 residues. Trimming stripped 2 bases from V and 1 base from J, with 12 bases between. Germline-derived CDR1 and CDR2 are SGHDT and YYEEEE. CDR3 coding DNA: TGTGCCAGCAGCTTCACAGCAACCTTTAACTATGGCTACACCTTC. Protein sequence: CASSFTATFNYGYTF.

There are a few counts of this clone. The chain is built from TRBV3-1 (or the pseudogene TRBV3-2) and TRBJ2-7; maybe TRBD2 (6 bases). Germline CDR1 reads LGHDT; CDR2 reads YNNKEL (reference sequence). This CDR3 region has 13 residues. The ends were cut back, 6 bases at V and 3 bases at J, with 12 bases in the middle. The CDR3 DNA is TGTGCCAGCAGGGGGACTTTTATCTACGAGCAGTACTTC. Translating gives CASRGTFIYEQYF.

This sequence joins TRBV9 and TRBJ2-7, with unresolved D. V lost 1 base and J 2 bases, leaving 10 bases between the germline ends. Germline V lookup: CDR1 SGDLS, CDR2 YYNGEE. The CDR3 sequence is 14 residues long. The CDR3 loop is CASSVRASPYEQYF. CDR3 coding DNA: TGTGCCAGCAGCGTACGGGCCTCCCCCTACGAGCAGTACTTC.

The CDR3 spells CASSYTPGTGGTEAFF. CDR3 coding DNA: TGTGCCAGCAGTTACACGCCCGGGACAGGAGGCACTGAAGCTTTCTTT. The chain is built from TRBV6-5 and TRBJ1-1, with 8 bases that match TRBD1. The CDR3 runs to 16 residues. Per the germline V gene, CDR1 is MNHEY and CDR2 is SVGAGI. The V gene end was trimmed by 2 bases and the J gene end by 4 bases; junction bases not matched to a gene: 9.

The CDR3 loop reads CASSRTDVTDTQYF. The CDR3 coding sequence is TGTGCCAGCAGCCGCACAGACGTTACAGATACGCAGTATTTT. The chain joins TRBV7-8 to TRBJ2-3; no clear D gene. Germline V gene sequence: CDR1 SGHVS, CDR2 FQNEAQ. The length of the CDR3 is 14 residues. V lost 5 bases, J lost 3 bases, and 12 bases lay in between.

The chain recombines TRBV5-1 with TRBJ1-3; D is ambiguous. The ends were cut back, 6 bases at V and 0 bases at J, with 10 bases in the middle. This CDR3 spans 14 amino acids. In germline, CDR1 is SGHRS, CDR2 YFSETQ. CDR3 protein: CASNPGHSGNTIYF. CDR3 coding DNA: TGCGCCAGCAATCCGGGTCACTCTGGAAACACCATATATTTT.

The chain couples TRBV7-8 to TRBJ1-2, with D uncertain. Germline CDR1 and CDR2: SGHVS and FQNEAQ. CDR3 length: 14 residues. V lost 0 bases, J lost 0 bases, and 5 bases lay in between. CDR3 sequence: CASSLAGSNYGYTF. The CDR3 DNA is TGTGCCAGCAGCTTAGCGGGCTCTAACTATGGCTACACCTTC.

As regards this clone: This same CDR3 is encoded by further DNA sequences in the sample. J is TRBJ2-7 and V is TRBV3-1 (or the pseudogene TRBV3-2); the D is unclear. CDR1 is LGHDT, CDR2 YNNKEL, per germline (reference sequence). The length of the CDR3 is 12 residues. Trimming took 1 base from V and 3 from J, leaving 4 bases between them. This CDR3 is CASSQVGYEQYF. Written as DNA, the CDR3 is TGTGCCAGCAGCCAAGTGGGCTACGAGCAGTACTTC.

This chain links TRBV5-1 with TRBJ2-1; a weak D match, TRBD1 (6 bases). The CDR3 is 12 residues long. The germline V and J ends were trimmed by 4 bases and 8 bases, with 10 bases remaining between them. Germline-derived CDR1 and CDR2 are SGHRS and YFSETQ. The CDR3 loop reads CASSPQGDEQFF. The CDR3 DNA reads as TGCGCCAGCAGCCCACAGGGCGATGAGCAGTTCTTC.

The chain employs TRBV5-1 and TRBJ1-4; TRBD1 matches at 7 bases. V was clipped by 0 bases and J by 8 bases; unmatched bases: 4. Germline loops: CDR1 SGHRS, CDR2 YFSETQ. The CDR3 loop spans 14 amino acids. CDR3 in amino acids: CASSLGQGSEKLFF. CDR3 sequence (DNA): TGCGCCAGCAGCTTGGGACAGGGTAGCGAAAAACTGTTTTTT. The full variable domain, with the rest looked up from reference TRBV5-1 and TRBJ1-4, is KAGVTQTPRYLIKTRGQQVTLSCSPISGHRSVSWYQQTPGQGLQFLFEYFSETQRNKGNFPGRFSGRQFSNSRSEMNVSTLELGDSALYLCASSLGQGSEKLFFGSGTQLSVL.

The chain recombines TRBV7-3 with TRBJ1-2; TRBD1 agrees at 10 bases. The CDR3 extends over 16 amino acids. Losses at the gene ends were 0 bases for V and 2 bases for J; bases not matched to a gene: 3. The V gene's germline CDR1 is SGHTA and CDR2 FQGTGA. CDR3 region: CASSLTGQGVNYGYTF. In DNA form, the CDR3 reads TGTGCCAGCAGCTTAACAGGACAGGGGGTGAACTATGGCTACACCTTC.

This clone was found a few times. This chain links TRBV9 with TRBJ2-3; tentatively, D is TRBD2 (6 bases). This CDR3 is built from 14 residues. The germline V and J ends were trimmed by 4 bases and 6 bases, with 15 bases remaining between them. CDR1 is SGDLS and CDR2 is YYNGEE in the germline V gene. The CDR3 coding sequence is TGTGCCAGCAGCCTTCGAGTAGCGGCGGATACGCAGTATTTT. Amino acids: CASSLRVAADTQYF.

V usage is TRBV7-9 and J usage is TRBJ2-3; D uncertain. Deletions cut 6 bases from V and 3 bases from J, with 13 bases between. The CDR3 spans 14 residues. The germline V gene encodes CDR1 SEHNR and CDR2 FQNEAQ (reference sequence). CDR3 in amino acids: CASRPIWTTDTQYF. CDR3 nucleotides: TGTGCCAGCAGACCGATTTGGACGACAGATACGCAGTATTTT.

The chain combines TRBV6-5 with TRBJ2-7; 8 bases line up with TRBD1. CDR3 length: 15 amino acids. Germline values: CDR1 MNHEY, CDR2 SVGAGI. V shed 6 bases and J 0 bases; nucleotides not matched to a gene: 7. DNA of the CDR3: TGTGCCAGCAGGGAGGGACAGGCCAGCTCCTACGAGCAGTACTTC. It encodes CASREGQASSYEQYF.

The gene calls are TRBV5-4 and TRBJ2-3; no clear D. Trimming took 3 bases from V and 6 from J, leaving 8 bases between them. Per germline, CDR1 SGHNT and CDR2 YYREEE (reference sequence). CDR3 length equals 12 residues. The CDR3 bases are TGTGCCAGCAGCTCCGCCGGGGATACGCAGTATTTT. Amino acids: CASSSAGDTQYF.

The chain employs TRBV6-5 and TRBJ2-7, with unresolved D. CDR3 length equals 14 residues. The V end lost 5 bases, the J end lost 0 bases, and 11 bases lay between the germline ends. Germline assignment: CDR1 MNHEY and CDR2 SVGAGI. CDR3 amino acids: CASSMETGSYEQYF. In nucleotides, the CDR3 is TGTGCCAGCAGTATGGAGACGGGCTCCTACGAGCAGTACTTC.

The chain uses TRBV27 and TRBJ1-1; tentatively, D is TRBD1 (5 bases). V was shortened by 6 bases and J by 7 bases, with 18 bases between the two germline ends. Germline V lookup: CDR1 MNHEY, CDR2 SMNVEV (reference sequence). This CDR3 is 14 amino acids long. DNA for the CDR3: TGTGCCAGCAGATGCCGGGACGGGGAGGGTGAAGCTTTCTTT. Its protein product is CASRCRDGEGEAFF.

This clone occurred once. The chain employs TRBV4-2 and TRBJ1-1; D is undetermined. The CDR3 loop spans 15 amino acids. Germline CDR1 reads LGHNA; CDR2 reads YNFKEQ. V was cut by 3 bases and J by 3 bases, with 14 bases left in between. CDR3 loop: CASSHARTSDTEAFF. The CDR3 DNA sequence: TGTGCCAGCAGCCATGCTAGGACCTCGGACACTGAAGCTTTCTTT.

The V and J genes are TRBV5-4 and TRBJ1-4, with D perhaps matching TRBD1 (5 bases). Germline CDR1 SGHNT, CDR2 YYREEE (reference sequence). This CDR3 has 14 amino acids. V was pared by 0 bases and J by 6 bases, with 9 bases between. This CDR3 reads CASSLGRGDEKLFF. The CDR3, as DNA: TGTGCCAGCAGCTTGGGTAGGGGCGATGAAAAACTGTTTTTT. The complete variable domain, with remaining parts taken from reference TRBV5-4 and TRBJ1-4, reads ETGVTQSPTHLIKTRGQQVTLRCSSQSGHNTVSWYQQALGQGPQFIFQYYREEENGRGNFPPRFSGLQFPNYSSELNVNALELDDSALYLCASSLGRGDEKLFFGSGTQLSVL.

The chain carries TRBV3-1 (or the pseudogene TRBV3-2) and TRBJ2-7; D possibly uses TRBD1 or TRBD2 (5 bases each). Germline values: CDR1 LGHDT, CDR2 YNNKEL (reference sequence). The CDR3 totals 17 residues. Trimming left V 1 base short and J 2 bases short, with 18 bases between. CDR3 coding DNA: TGTGCCAGCAGCCAAGCGGGACGCCTCTCGCCAACCTACGAGCAGTACTTC. This encodes CASSQAGRLSPTYEQYF.

The genes are TRBV11-1 and TRBJ1-2; the D is unclear. This CDR3 region has 14 residues. V shed 0 bases and J shed 2 bases, with 7 bases lying between them. Germline CDR1 SGHAT, CDR2 FQDESV (reference sequence). The CDR3 sequence is CASSLAGRNYGYTF. CDR3 bases: TGTGCCAGCAGCTTAGCTGGGCGGAACTATGGCTACACCTTC. The variable domain in full, completed from reference TRBV11-1 and TRBJ1-2, reads EAEVAQSPRYKITEKSQAVAFWCDPISGHATLYWYRQILGQGPELLVQFQDESVVDDSQLPKDRFSAERLKGVDSTLKIQPAELGDSAMYLCASSLAGRNYGYTFGSGTRLTVV.

The V and J genes are TRBV5-1 and TRBJ1-2, with 9 bases identical to TRBD1. Per the germline V gene, CDR1 is SGHRS and CDR2 is YFSETQ. V was pared by 4 bases and J by 8 bases, with 6 bases of the junction left unmatched. The CDR3 is made up of 13 amino acids. The CDR3 DNA follows: TGCGCCAGCAGCCGGGGACAGGGAGGAGGCTACACCTTC. Residues: CASSRGQGGGYTF.

This clone was seen only once. V and J are TRBV5-1 and TRBJ1-6; 7 nucleotides line up with TRBD1. The CDR3 runs 16 residues. Germline V gives CDR1 SGHRS, CDR2 YFSETQ. J was trimmed by 0 bases and V by 2 bases; bases with no gene match: 2. Here the CDR3 DNA reads TGCGCCAGCAGCTTAGGGGGCGCCTCCTATAATTCACCCCTCCACTTT. It is translated as CASSLGGASYNSPLHF.

V and J are TRBV2 and TRBJ2-2; D unclear. Germline V CDR1 and CDR2: SNHLY, FYNNEI. Trimming stripped 6 bases from V and 3 bases from J, with 14 bases between. CDR3 length equals 15 residues. The CDR3 sequence: CASRELASHTGELFF. The CDR3, as DNA: TGTGCCAGCAGGGAACTGGCGAGCCACACCGGGGAGCTGTTTTTT.

This chain links TRBV9 with TRBJ2-3, with 8 bases fitting TRBD2. This CDR3 comprises 15 residues. The trim removed 0 bases at V and 1 base at J, leaving 1 base unmatched. Germline V gives CDR1 SGDLS, CDR2 YYNGEE. CDR3 nucleotides: TGTGCCAGCAGCGTAGGAGCGGGGGGCACAGATACGCAGTATTTT. Amino acids: CASSVGAGGTDTQYF.

The rearrangement links TRBV7-6 to TRBJ1-2, with a possible D match to TRBD1 (6 bases). Trimming shortened V by 5 bases and J by 4 bases, and 17 bases separated the two germline ends. Germline CDR1 SGHVS, CDR2 FNYEAQ. The CDR3 is 15 residues long. The CDR3 region has the DNA TGTGCCAGCAGCCCCCGGGCAGGGGCGGGCTATGGCTACACCTTC. Protein: CASSPRAGAGYGYTF.